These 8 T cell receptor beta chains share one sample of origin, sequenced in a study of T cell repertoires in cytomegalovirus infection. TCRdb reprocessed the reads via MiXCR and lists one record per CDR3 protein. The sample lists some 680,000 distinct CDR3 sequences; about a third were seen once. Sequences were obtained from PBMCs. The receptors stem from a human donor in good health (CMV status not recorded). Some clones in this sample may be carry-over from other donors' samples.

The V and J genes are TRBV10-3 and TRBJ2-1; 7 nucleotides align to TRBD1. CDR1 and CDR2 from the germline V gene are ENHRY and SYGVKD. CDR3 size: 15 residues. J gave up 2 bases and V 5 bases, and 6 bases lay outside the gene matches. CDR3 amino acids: CAISNAGGAYNEQFF. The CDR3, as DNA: TGTGCCATCAGTAATGCAGGGGGAGCCTACAATGAGCAGTTCTTC.

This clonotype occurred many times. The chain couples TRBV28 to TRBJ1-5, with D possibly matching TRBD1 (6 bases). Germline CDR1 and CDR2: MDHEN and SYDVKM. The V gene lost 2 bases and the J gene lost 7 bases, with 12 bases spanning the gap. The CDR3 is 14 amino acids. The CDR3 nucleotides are TGTGCCAGCAGTTTAGTCGGGGGCAGGCAGCCCCAGCATTTT. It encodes CASSLVGGRQPQHF. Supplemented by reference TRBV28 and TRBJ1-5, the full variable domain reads DVKVTQSSRYLVKRTGEKVFLECVQDMDHENMFWYRQDPGLGLRLIYFSYDVKMKEKGDIPEGYSVSREKKERFSLILESASTNQTSMYLCASSLVGGRQPQHFGDGTRLSIL.

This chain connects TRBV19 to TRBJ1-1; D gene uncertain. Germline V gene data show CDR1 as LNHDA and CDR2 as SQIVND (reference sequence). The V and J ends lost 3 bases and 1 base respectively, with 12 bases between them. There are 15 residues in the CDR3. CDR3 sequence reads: CASSIAAKPNTEAFF. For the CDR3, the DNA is TGTGCCAGTAGTATTGCGGCCAAACCGAACACTGAAGCTTTCTTT.

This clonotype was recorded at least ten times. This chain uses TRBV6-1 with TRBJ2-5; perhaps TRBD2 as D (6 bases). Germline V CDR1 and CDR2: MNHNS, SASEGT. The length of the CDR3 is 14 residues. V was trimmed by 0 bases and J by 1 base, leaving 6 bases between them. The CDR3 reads CASSEAGGQETQYF. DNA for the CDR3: TGTGCCAGCAGTGAAGCGGGGGGCCAAGAGACCCAGTACTTC.

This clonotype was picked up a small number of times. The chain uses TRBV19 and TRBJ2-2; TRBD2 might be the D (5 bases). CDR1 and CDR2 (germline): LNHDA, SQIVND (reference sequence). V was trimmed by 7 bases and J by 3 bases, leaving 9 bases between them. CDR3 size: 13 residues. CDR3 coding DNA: TGTGCCAGTACTGCCGGGGACACCGGGGAGCTGTTTTTT. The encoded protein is CASTAGDTGELFF.

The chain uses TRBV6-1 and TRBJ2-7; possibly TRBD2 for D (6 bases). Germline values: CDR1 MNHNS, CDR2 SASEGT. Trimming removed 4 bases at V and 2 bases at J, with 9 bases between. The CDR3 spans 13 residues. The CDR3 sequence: CASSARGAYEQYF. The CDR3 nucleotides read TGTGCCAGCAGTGCCCGCGGGGCCTACGAGCAGTACTTC.

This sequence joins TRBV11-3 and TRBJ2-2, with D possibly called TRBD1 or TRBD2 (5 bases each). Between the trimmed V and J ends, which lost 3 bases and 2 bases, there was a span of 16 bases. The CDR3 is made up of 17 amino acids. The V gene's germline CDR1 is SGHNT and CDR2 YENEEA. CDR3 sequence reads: CASSFGTGRDNTGELFF. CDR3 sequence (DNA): TGTGCCAGCAGCTTTGGAACAGGTCGGGATAACACCGGGGAGCTGTTTTTT.

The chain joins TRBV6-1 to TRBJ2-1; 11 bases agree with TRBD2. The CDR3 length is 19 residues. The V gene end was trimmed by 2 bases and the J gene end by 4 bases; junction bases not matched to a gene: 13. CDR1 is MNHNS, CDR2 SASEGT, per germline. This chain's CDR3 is CASSERGLAGGLSYNEQFF. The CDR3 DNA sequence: TGTGCCAGCAGTGAACGGGGTCTAGCGGGAGGACTCAGTTACAATGAGCAGTTCTTC.